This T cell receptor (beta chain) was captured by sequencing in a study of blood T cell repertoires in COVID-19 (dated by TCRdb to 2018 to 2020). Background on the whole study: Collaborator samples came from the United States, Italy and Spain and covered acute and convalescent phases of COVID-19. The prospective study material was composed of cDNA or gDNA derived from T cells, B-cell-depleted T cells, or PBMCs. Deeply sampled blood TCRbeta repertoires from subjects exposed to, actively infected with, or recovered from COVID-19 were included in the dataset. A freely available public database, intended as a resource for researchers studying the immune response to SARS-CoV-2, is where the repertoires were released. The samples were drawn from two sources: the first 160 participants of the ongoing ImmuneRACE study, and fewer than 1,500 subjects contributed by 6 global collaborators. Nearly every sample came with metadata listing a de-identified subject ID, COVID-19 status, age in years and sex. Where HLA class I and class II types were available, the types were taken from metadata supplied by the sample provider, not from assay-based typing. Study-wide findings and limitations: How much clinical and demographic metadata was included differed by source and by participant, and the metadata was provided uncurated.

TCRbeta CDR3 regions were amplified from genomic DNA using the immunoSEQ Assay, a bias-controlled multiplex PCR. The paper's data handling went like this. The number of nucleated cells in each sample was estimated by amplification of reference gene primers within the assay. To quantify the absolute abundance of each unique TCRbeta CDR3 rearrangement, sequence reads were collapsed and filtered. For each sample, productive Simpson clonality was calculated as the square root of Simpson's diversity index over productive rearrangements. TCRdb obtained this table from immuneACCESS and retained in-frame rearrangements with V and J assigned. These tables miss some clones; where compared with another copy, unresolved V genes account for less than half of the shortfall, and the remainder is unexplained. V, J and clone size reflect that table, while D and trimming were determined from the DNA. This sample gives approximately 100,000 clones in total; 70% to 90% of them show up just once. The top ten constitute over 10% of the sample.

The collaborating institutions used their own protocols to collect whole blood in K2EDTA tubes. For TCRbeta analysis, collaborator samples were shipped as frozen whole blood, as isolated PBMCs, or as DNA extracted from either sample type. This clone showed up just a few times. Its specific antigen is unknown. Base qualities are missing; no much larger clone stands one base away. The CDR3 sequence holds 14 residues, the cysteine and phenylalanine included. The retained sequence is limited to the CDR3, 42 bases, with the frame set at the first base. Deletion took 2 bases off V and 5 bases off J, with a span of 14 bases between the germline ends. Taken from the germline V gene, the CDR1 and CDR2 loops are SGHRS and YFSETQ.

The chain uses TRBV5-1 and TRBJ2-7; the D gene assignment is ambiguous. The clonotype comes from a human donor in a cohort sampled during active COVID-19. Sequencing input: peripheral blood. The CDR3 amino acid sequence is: CASSLSLAVHEQYF. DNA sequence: TGCGCCAGCAGCTTAAGTTTGGCGGTTCACGAGCAGTACTTC.